A selection of T cell receptor beta chains follows, all from one sample in a study of shared clonotypes between healthy human individuals. Assay used: immunoSEQ multiplex PCR; TCRdb lists only in-frame clones, some missing. The table lists 2,100,000 or so clones, approximately 96% of them singletons. The specimen was naive CD4+ T cells sorted from blood. Receptors originate from a man between 18 and 29 years old in good health. Both conserved end residues are part of each CDR3. The D gene is left open where the match is weak. Clone size is given for some rows only: seen once, a few or many times, or a class if the clone is expanded.

V gene: TRBV9; D gene: NA; J gene: TRBJ2-2; clone size: NA; CDR3 protein: CASSVGGGIIPGELFF; CDR3 DNA: TGTGCCAGCAGCGTAGGAGGGGGTATTATCCCCGGGGAGCTGTTTTTT
V gene: TRBV7-9; D gene: TRBD2; J gene: TRBJ2-1; clone size: NA; CDR3 protein: CASSSTTGLGIEQFF; CDR3 DNA: TGTGCCAGCAGTTCTACGACGGGACTAGGAATTGAGCAGTTCTTC
V gene: TRBV4-1; D gene: NA; J gene: TRBJ1-3; clone size: once; CDR3 protein: CASSPGHSGNTIYF; CDR3 DNA: TGCGCCAGCAGCCCAGGACACTCTGGAAACACCATATATTTT
V gene: TRBV19; D gene: TRBD2; J gene: TRBJ2-2; clone size: NA; CDR3 protein: CASSILAGSGELFF; CDR3 DNA: TGTGCCAGTAGTATTTTAGCGGGGTCCGGGGAGCTGTTTTTT
V gene: TRBV4-1; D gene: TRBD1; J gene: TRBJ2-1; clone size: once; CDR3 protein: CASSPITGTGENEQFF; CDR3 DNA: TGCGCCAGCAGCCCGATAACCGGGACAGGGGAAAATGAGCAGTTCTTC
V gene: TRBV30; D gene: TRBD1; J gene: TRBJ1-6; clone size: few; CDR3 protein: CAWTGQGDSPLHF; CDR3 DNA: TGTGCCTGGACCGGACAGGGTGATTCACCCCTCCACTTT
V gene: TRBV27; D gene: TRBD2; J gene: TRBJ2-7; clone size: NA; CDR3 protein: CASSFSRLAGGSEQYF; CDR3 DNA: TGTGCCAGCAGTTTCTCTAGACTAGCGGGAGGGTCAGAGCAGTACTTC
V gene: TRBV7-3; D gene: NA; J gene: TRBJ2-2; clone size: NA; CDR3 protein: CASSRFPGTANTGELFF; CDR3 DNA: TGTGCCAGCAGCCGCTTCCCTGGGACGGCAAACACCGGGGAGCTGTTTTTT
V gene: TRBV6-1; D gene: TRBD1; J gene: TRBJ2-2; clone size: NA; CDR3 protein: CASTQGAGELFF; CDR3 DNA: TGTGCCAGCACCCAGGGGGCCGGGGAGCTGTTTTTT
V gene: TRBV7-9; D gene: TRBD1; J gene: TRBJ1-5; clone size: NA; CDR3 protein: CASSYGTGDNQPQHF; CDR3 DNA: TGTGCCAGCAGTTACGGGACAGGGGACAATCAGCCCCAGCATTTT
V gene: TRBV28; D gene: NA; J gene: TRBJ2-2; clone size: NA; CDR3 protein: CASNPTEEGLVGELFF; CDR3 DNA: TGTGCCAGCAACCCCACCGAGGAGGGTCTTGTCGGGGAGCTGTTTTTT
V gene: TRBV28; D gene: NA; J gene: TRBJ1-4; clone size: NA; CDR3 protein: CASSLLRGLGEKLFF; CDR3 DNA: TGTGCCAGCAGTTTGCTCAGGGGCTTGGGAGAAAAACTGTTTTTT
V gene: TRBV30; D gene: NA; J gene: TRBJ1-2; clone size: NA; CDR3 protein: CAWSVGQGPAYGYTF; CDR3 DNA: TGTGCCTGGAGTGTAGGGCAGGGGCCGGCCTATGGCTACACCTTC
V gene: TRBV18; D gene: NA; J gene: TRBJ2-3; clone size: NA; CDR3 protein: CASSRDGLRTDTQYF; CDR3 DNA: TGTGCCAGCTCACGGGACGGACTTCGCACAGATACGCAGTATTTT
V gene: TRBV5-1; D gene: NA; J gene: TRBJ2-1; clone size: NA; CDR3 protein: CASSPLGRYNEQFF; CDR3 DNA: TGCGCCAGCAGCCCCCTGGGACGGTACAATGAGCAGTTCTTC
V gene: TRBV9; D gene: TRBD2; J gene: TRBJ2-2; clone size: NA; CDR3 protein: CASRTSGTGELFF; CDR3 DNA: TGTGCCAGCAGAACTAGCGGTACCGGGGAGCTGTTTTTT
V gene: TRBV5-6; D gene: TRBD2; J gene: TRBJ2-1; clone size: NA; CDR3 protein: CASSWSGGSSYNEQFF; CDR3 DNA: TGTGCCAGCAGCTGGAGCGGGGGGAGCTCCTACAATGAGCAGTTCTTC
V gene: TRBV12-2; D gene: NA; J gene: TRBJ2-1; clone size: NA; CDR3 protein: CASRLTGTGRLAPLNEQFF; CDR3 DNA: TGTGCAAGTCGCTTAACCGGGACTGGACGACTAGCGCCCCTTAATGAGCAGTTCTTC
V gene: TRBV2; D gene: NA; J gene: TRBJ1-2; clone size: NA; CDR3 protein: CASSQKSYGYTF; CDR3 DNA: TGTGCCAGCAGCCAGAAAAGCTATGGCTACACCTTC
V gene: TRBV7-9; D gene: TRBD1; J gene: TRBJ2-1; clone size: NA; CDR3 protein: CASSRQGYSSYNEQFF; CDR3 DNA: TGTGCCAGCAGCAGACAGGGATATAGCTCCTACAATGAGCAGTTCTTC
V gene: TRBV6-5; D gene: NA; J gene: TRBJ2-5; clone size: NA; CDR3 protein: CASTRGGGVQETQYF; CDR3 DNA: TGTGCCAGCACTCGGGGAGGGGGTGTTCAAGAGACCCAGTACTTC
V gene: TRBV13; D gene: NA; J gene: TRBJ2-7; clone size: NA; CDR3 protein: CASSLAQTGPEQYF; CDR3 DNA: TGTGCCAGCAGCTTAGCTCAAACGGGGCCCGAGCAGTACTTC
V gene: TRBV10-2; D gene: NA; J gene: TRBJ2-1; clone size: NA; CDR3 protein: CASSVGALYNEQFF; CDR3 DNA: TGCGCCAGCAGTGTAGGCGCTTTATACAATGAGCAGTTCTTC
V gene: TRBV7-7; D gene: NA; J gene: TRBJ2-3; clone size: NA; CDR3 protein: CASSPRLFTDTQYF; CDR3 DNA: TGTGCTAGCAGCCCCCGACTGTTCACAGATACGCAGTATTTT
V gene: TRBV5-4; D gene: NA; J gene: TRBJ2-2; clone size: NA; CDR3 protein: CASSSGNRNTGELFF; CDR3 DNA: TGTGCCAGCAGCTCCGGAAACAGGAACACCGGGGAGCTGTTTTTT
V gene: TRBV19; D gene: NA; J gene: TRBJ1-1; clone size: NA; CDR3 protein: CASSITQINEAFF; CDR3 DNA: TGTGCCAGTAGTATAACACAGATTAATGAAGCTTTCTTT
V gene: TRBV19; D gene: NA; J gene: TRBJ2-5; clone size: NA; CDR3 protein: CASRGYQETQYF; CDR3 DNA: TGTGCCAGTAGGGGGTACCAAGAGACCCAGTACTTC
V gene: TRBV5-6; D gene: NA; J gene: TRBJ2-5; clone size: once; CDR3 protein: CASSLRPLETQYF; CDR3 DNA: TGTGCCAGCAGCTTGCGGCCGTTAGAGACCCAGTACTTC
V gene: TRBV21-1; D gene: NA; J gene: TRBJ1-6; clone size: NA; CDR3 protein: CASSNANRGGNSPLHF; CDR3 DNA: TGTGCCAGCAGCAACGCAAACAGGGGAGGAAATTCACCCCTCCACTTT
V gene: TRBV11-2; D gene: NA; J gene: TRBJ1-2; clone size: NA; CDR3 protein: CASSLDLGMNYGYTF; CDR3 DNA: TGTGCCAGCAGCTTAGATCTGGGGATGAACTATGGCTACACCTTC
V gene: TRBV19; D gene: TRBD1; J gene: TRBJ2-3; clone size: once; CDR3 protein: CASQDRTDTQYF; CDR3 DNA: TGTGCCAGTCAGGACAGGACAGATACGCAGTATTTT
V gene: TRBV7-3; D gene: TRBD1; J gene: TRBJ2-3; clone size: NA; CDR3 protein: CASSDMKGTGGTDTQYF; CDR3 DNA: TGTGCCAGCAGCGACATGAAAGGGACAGGAGGCACAGATACGCAGTATTTT
V gene: TRBV4-2; D gene: TRBD2; J gene: TRBJ2-7; clone size: NA; CDR3 protein: CASSQQGGTSGDEQYF; CDR3 DNA: TGTGCCAGCAGCCAACAAGGGGGGACTAGCGGGGACGAGCAGTACTTC
V gene: TRBV5-5; D gene: NA; J gene: TRBJ2-1; clone size: NA; CDR3 protein: CASSLVDNEQFF; CDR3 DNA: TGTGCCAGCAGCTTGGTCGACAATGAGCAGTTCTTC
V gene: TRBV6-5; D gene: NA; J gene: TRBJ1-3; clone size: NA; CDR3 protein: CASSAPQRNTIYF; CDR3 DNA: TGTGCCAGCAGTGCCCCCCAAAGAAACACCATATATTTT
V gene: TRBV19; D gene: NA; J gene: TRBJ2-1; clone size: NA; CDR3 protein: CASSMSRDNEQFF; CDR3 DNA: TGTGCCAGTAGTATGAGTAGAGACAATGAGCAGTTCTTC
V gene: TRBV5-1; D gene: NA; J gene: TRBJ1-5; clone size: NA; CDR3 protein: CASSPMGNQPQHF; CDR3 DNA: TGCGCCAGCAGCCCCATGGGCAATCAGCCCCAGCATTTT
V gene: TRBV18; D gene: NA; J gene: TRBJ2-3; clone size: NA; CDR3 protein: CASSRLGSDTDTQYF; CDR3 DNA: TGTGCCAGCTCACGACTCGGGAGTGACACAGATACGCAGTATTTT
V gene: TRBV19; D gene: NA; J gene: TRBJ1-5; clone size: NA; CDR3 protein: CASSESGQGHNQPQHF; CDR3 DNA: TGTGCCAGTAGTGAGTCAGGGCAGGGCCATAATCAGCCCCAGCATTTT
V gene: TRBV19; D gene: NA; J gene: TRBJ1-1; clone size: NA; CDR3 protein: CASSIGGIDTEAFF; CDR3 DNA: TGTGCCAGTAGTATTGGTGGGATAGACACTGAAGCTTTCTTT
V gene: TRBV28; D gene: TRBD2; J gene: TRBJ2-1; clone size: NA; CDR3 protein: CASTERGGYNEQFF; CDR3 DNA: TGTGCCAGCACGGAGCGGGGGGGATACAATGAGCAGTTCTTC
V gene: TRBV5-1; D gene: NA; J gene: TRBJ2-5; clone size: NA; CDR3 protein: CASSLERAEETQYF; CDR3 DNA: TGCGCCAGCAGCTTGGAGCGAGCGGAGGAGACCCAGTACTTC
V gene: TRBV30; D gene: NA; J gene: TRBJ1-6; clone size: once; CDR3 protein: CAWNGQVNSPLHF; CDR3 DNA: TGTGCCTGGAATGGTCAGGTTAATTCACCCCTCCACTTT
V gene: TRBV19; D gene: NA; J gene: TRBJ1-4; clone size: NA; CDR3 protein: CASSNGATNEKLFF; CDR3 DNA: TGTGCCAGTAGTAACGGGGCAACTAATGAAAAACTGTTTTTT
V gene: TRBV5-4; D gene: TRBD2; J gene: TRBJ2-7; clone size: NA; CDR3 protein: CASRETSGYEQYF; CDR3 DNA: TGTGCCAGCAGAGAGACTAGCGGGTACGAGCAGTACTTC
V gene: TRBV5-1; D gene: NA; J gene: TRBJ1-1; clone size: NA; CDR3 protein: CASSLGQADTEAFF; CDR3 DNA: TGCGCCAGCAGCTTGGGGCAGGCCGACACTGAAGCTTTCTTT
V gene: TRBV25-1; D gene: NA; J gene: TRBJ1-2; clone size: NA; CDR3 protein: CASSPWTENYGYTF; CDR3 DNA: TGTGCCAGCAGTCCGTGGACCGAAAACTATGGCTACACCTTC
V gene: TRBV14; D gene: TRBD1; J gene: TRBJ2-7; clone size: NA; CDR3 protein: CASSAGTGWYEQYF; CDR3 DNA: TGTGCCAGCAGCGCCGGGACAGGGTGGTACGAGCAGTACTTC
V gene: TRBV7-9; D gene: TRBD1; J gene: TRBJ1-5; clone size: NA; CDR3 protein: CASSPPGQPNQPQHF; CDR3 DNA: TGTGCCAGCAGCCCCCCGGGACAGCCTAATCAGCCCCAGCATTTT
V gene: TRBV2; D gene: NA; J gene: TRBJ1-1; clone size: NA; CDR3 protein: CASSPLRGNTEAFF; CDR3 DNA: TGTGCCAGCAGTCCTCTCAGGGGGAACACTGAAGCTTTCTTT
V gene: TRBV7-2; D gene: NA; J gene: TRBJ1-4; clone size: NA; CDR3 protein: CASSFGGKEKLFF; CDR3 DNA: TGTGCCAGCAGCTTCGGGGGGAAGGAAAAACTGTTTTTT
V gene: TRBV20-1; D gene: NA; J gene: TRBJ2-7; clone size: NA; CDR3 protein: CSAVRHEQYF; CDR3 DNA: TGCAGTGCGGTCAGGCACGAGCAGTACTTC